This section outlines one TCR beta chain sequence together with its context. This specimen belongs to a study of immune characterization of retroperitoneal liposarcoma. Germline assignment: CDR1 LGHNT and CDR2 FRNRAP. This CDR3 has 21 residues. Trimming removed 0 bases at V and 0 bases at J, with 26 bases between. MiXCR, applied by TCRdb to the PCR reads, yields one record per CDR3 protein. This table has 15,000 or so distinct CDR3 sequences, 40% to 50% appearing once. The J gene is TRBJ1-1, the V gene TRBV12-5, with D possibly TRBD1 on 6 matching bases. Input material: tumor tissue. The source is a female donor with retroperitoneal liposarcoma. The CDR3 DNA is TGTGCTAGTGGTTTGGTACTATCGGATTTGCGGGGGCCCCCGATGAACACTGAAGCTTTCTTT. This sequence encodes CASGLVLSDLRGPPMNTEAFF.